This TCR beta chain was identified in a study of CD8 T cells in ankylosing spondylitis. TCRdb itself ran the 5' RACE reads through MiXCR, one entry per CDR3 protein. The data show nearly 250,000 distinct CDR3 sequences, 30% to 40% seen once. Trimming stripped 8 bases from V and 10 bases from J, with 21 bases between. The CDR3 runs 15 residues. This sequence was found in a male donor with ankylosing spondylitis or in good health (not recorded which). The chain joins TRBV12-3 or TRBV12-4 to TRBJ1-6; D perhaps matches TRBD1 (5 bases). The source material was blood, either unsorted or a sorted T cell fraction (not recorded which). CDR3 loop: CASAELVSGGSPLHF. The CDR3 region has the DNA TGTGCCAGCGCAGAGTTGGTGTCGGGGGGATCACCCCTCCACTTT.